This paragraph covers one TCR beta chain sequence. Its antigen remains unknown. This CDR3 is also generated by other DNA sequences in the sample. PCR amplification relied on 60 Vbeta primers (plus 13 Jbeta primers). Profiling relied on immunoSEQ multiplex PCR, and the TCRdb table lists in-frame clones only, not all of them. The table shows approximately 67,000 clones, with around 89% occurring only once. This sample was included in a study of cytomegalovirus exposure and HLA in healthy donors. The wider study: A previous analysis identified about 110 million unique TCR beta sequences derived from 180 million or so T cells.

The study, taken as a whole, reports: It was approximately 170 TCR beta chains that were listed as cytomegalovirus-associated. Association of a missense DCLRE1C variant with TCR beta V- and J-gene trimming was reported in a later analysis.

Healthy bone marrow donors made up the donor group. The sequenced material came from PBMCs. This receptor was identified in a woman aged 25 to 39 in good health and CMV-seropositive.

CDR3 sequence (DNA): TGCGCCAGCAGCTACTACCACTTAGGGGGACAGTTTAATGAAAAACTGTTTTTT. This translates into CASSYYHLGGQFNEKLFF. The chain combines TRBV5-1 with TRBJ1-4, with 7 bases aligning to TRBD1. Germline V lookup: CDR1 SGHRS, CDR2 YFSETQ. Germline trimming cut 3 bases from V and 4 bases from J; bases unmatched to any gene: 15. The CDR3 has 18 amino acids.